This T cell receptor (beta chain) stems from a study of blood T cell repertoires in COVID-19. Study at large: PBMCs, B-cell-depleted T cells, or T cells were the source of the cDNA or gDNA that made up the material.

This clone has just one count. Per the authors' pipeline: Counts of nucleated cells, estimated from reference gene primer amplification, were obtained. Using immunoSEQ multiplex PCR, the repertoire was profiled, and TCRdb retains in-frame clones only, with some absent. The V and J calls and clone size come from that table; D and trimming were worked out from the DNA. The sample has about 220,000 clones, around 82% seen once. The CDR3 is 14 residues long. Trimming shortened V by 5 bases and J by 0 bases, and 10 bases separated the two germline ends. Germline loops: CDR1 MNHEY, CDR2 SMNVEV (reference sequence).

Sequenced input: peripheral blood. The receptor's source is a woman older than 75 with acute or convalescent COVID-19. The chain recombines TRBV27 with TRBJ1-2; a weak D match, TRBD1 (5 bases). This CDR3 is CASSIQTANYGYTF. The CDR3 DNA reads TGTGCCAGCAGTATCCAGACAGCTAACTATGGCTACACCTTC.